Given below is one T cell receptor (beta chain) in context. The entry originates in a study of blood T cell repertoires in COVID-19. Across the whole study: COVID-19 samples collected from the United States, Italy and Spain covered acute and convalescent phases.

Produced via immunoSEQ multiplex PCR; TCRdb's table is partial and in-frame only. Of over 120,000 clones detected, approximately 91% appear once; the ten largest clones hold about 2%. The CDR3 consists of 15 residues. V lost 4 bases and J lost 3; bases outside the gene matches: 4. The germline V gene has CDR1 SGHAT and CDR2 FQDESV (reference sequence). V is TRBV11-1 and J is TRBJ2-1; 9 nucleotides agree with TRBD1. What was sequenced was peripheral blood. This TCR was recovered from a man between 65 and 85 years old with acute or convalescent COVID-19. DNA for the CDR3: TGTGCCAGCAGCTCGGGACAGGGTTTCTACAATGAGCAGTTCTTC. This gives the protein CASSSGQGFYNEQFF.